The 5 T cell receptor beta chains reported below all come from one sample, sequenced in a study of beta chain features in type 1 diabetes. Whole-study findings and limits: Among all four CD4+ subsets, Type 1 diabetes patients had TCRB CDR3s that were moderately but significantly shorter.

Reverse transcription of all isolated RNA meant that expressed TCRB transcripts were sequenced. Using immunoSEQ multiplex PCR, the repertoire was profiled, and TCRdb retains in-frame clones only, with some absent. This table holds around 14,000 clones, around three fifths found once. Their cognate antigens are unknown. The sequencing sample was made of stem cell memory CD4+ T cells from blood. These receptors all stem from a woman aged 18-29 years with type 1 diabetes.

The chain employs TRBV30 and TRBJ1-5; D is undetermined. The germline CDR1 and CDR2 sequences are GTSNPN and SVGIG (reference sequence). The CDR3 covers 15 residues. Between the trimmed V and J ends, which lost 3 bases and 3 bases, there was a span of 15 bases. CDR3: CAWRLRMKDNQPQHF. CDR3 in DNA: TGTGCCTGGAGACTCAGGATGAAGGACAATCAGCCCCAGCATTTT.

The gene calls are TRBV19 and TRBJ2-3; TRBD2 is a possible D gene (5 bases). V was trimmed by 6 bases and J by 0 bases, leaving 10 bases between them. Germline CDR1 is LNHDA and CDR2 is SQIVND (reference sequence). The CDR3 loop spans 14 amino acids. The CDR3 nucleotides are TGTGCCAGTAGGGGCGGGTACAGCACAGATACGCAGTATTTT. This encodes CASRGGYSTDTQYF. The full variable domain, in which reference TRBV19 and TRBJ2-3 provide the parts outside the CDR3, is DGGITQSPKYLFRKEGQNVTLSCEQNLNHDAMYWYRQDPGQGLRLIYYSQIVNDFQKGDIAEGYSVSREKKESFPLTVTSAQKNPTAFYLCASRGGYSTDTQYFGPGTRLTVL.

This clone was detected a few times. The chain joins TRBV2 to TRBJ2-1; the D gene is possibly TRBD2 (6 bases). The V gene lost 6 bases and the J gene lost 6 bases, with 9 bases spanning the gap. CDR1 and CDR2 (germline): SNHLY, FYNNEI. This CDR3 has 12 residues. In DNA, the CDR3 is TGTGCCAGCAGATGGGGAGGCAATGAGCAGTTCTTC. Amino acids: CASRWGGNEQFF.

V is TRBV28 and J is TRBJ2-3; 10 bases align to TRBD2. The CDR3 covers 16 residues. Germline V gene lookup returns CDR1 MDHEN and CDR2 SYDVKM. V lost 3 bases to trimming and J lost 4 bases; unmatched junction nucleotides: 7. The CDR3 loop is CASSFGLAGAADTQYF. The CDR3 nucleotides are TGTGCCAGCAGTTTCGGGCTAGCGGGAGCGGCAGATACGCAGTATTTT.

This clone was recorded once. In nucleotides, the CDR3 is TGTGCCAGCAGCCCACGAACAGGGGGGGTGGCCGGGGAGCTGTTTTTT. As protein: CASSPRTGGVAGELFF. The chain employs TRBV5-4 and TRBJ2-2, with a weak D call TRBD1 (8 bases). The CDR3 is 16 amino acids. The V and J ends lost 4 bases and 6 bases respectively, with 19 bases between them. CDR1 and CDR2 from the germline V gene are SGHNT and YYREEE (reference sequence).